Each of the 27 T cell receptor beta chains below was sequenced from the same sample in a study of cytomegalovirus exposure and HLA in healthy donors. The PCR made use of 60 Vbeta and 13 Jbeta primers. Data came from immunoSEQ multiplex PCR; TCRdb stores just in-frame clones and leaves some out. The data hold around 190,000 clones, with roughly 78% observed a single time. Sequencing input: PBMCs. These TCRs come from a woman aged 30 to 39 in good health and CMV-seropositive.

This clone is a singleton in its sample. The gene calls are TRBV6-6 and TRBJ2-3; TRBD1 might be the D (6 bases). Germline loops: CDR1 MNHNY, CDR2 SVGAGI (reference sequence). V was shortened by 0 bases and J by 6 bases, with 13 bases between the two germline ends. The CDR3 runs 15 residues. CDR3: CASSYSGQGKDTQYF. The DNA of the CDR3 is TGTGCCAGCAGTTACTCAGGTCAGGGGAAGGATACGCAGTATTTT.

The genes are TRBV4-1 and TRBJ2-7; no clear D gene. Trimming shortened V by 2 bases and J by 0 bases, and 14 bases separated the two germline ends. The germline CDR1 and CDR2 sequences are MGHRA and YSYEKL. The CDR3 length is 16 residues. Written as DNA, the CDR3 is TGCGCCAGCAGCCAACATCCCAGACTCCACTCCTACGAGCAGTACTTC. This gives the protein CASSQHPRLHSYEQYF.

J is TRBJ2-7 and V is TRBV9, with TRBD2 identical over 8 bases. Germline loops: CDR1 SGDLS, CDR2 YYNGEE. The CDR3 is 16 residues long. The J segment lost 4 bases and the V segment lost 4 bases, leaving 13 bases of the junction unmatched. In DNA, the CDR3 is TGTGCCAGCAGCCCCGCGGGGGGAGGAGGGATATACGAGCAGTACTTC. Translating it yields CASSPAGGGGIYEQYF.

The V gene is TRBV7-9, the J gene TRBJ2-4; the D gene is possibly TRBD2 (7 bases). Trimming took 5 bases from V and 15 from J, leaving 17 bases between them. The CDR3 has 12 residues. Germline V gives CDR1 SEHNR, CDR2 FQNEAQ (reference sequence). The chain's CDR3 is CASSPLGGLRYF. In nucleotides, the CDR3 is TGTGCCAGCAGCCCACTGGGGGGGCTAAGGTACTTC.

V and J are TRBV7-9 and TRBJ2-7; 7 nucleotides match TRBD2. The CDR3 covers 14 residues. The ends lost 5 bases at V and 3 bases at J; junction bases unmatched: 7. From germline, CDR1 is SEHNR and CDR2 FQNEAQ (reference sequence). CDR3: CASSAGLNLYEQYF. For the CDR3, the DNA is TGTGCCAGCAGCGCGGGACTAAACCTCTACGAGCAGTACTTC.

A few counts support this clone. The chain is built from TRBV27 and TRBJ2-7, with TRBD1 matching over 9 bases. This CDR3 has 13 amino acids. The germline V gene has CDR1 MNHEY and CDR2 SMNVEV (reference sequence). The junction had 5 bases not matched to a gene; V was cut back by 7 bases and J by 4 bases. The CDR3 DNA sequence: TGTGCCAGCAAAAGGACAGGGGTTTACGAGCAGTACTTC. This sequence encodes CASKRTGVYEQYF.

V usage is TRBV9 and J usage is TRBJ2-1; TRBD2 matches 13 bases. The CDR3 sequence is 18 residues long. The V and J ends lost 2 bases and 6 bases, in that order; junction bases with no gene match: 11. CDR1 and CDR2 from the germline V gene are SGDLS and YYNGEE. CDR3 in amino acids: CASSVTSEGLAGSNEQFF. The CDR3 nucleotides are TGTGCCAGCAGCGTTACCTCGGAGGGACTAGCGGGGAGCAATGAGCAGTTCTTC.

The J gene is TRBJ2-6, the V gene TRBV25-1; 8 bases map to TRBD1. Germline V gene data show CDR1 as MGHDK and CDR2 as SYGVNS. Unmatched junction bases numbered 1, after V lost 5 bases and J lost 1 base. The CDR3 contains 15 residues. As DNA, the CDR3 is TGTGCCAGCAGTTGGACAGGGTCTGGGGCCAACGTCCTGACTTTC. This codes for CASSWTGSGANVLTF.

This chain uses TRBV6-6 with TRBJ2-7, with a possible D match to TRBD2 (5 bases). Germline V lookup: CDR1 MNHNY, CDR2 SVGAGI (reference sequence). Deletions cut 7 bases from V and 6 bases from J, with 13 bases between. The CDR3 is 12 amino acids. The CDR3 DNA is TGTGCCAGCAATGGGGAGTCCCGCGAGCAGTACTTC. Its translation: CASNGESREQYF.

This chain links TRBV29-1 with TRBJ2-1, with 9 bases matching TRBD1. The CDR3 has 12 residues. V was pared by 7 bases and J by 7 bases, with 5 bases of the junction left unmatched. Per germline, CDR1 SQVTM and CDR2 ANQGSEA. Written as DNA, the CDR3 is TGCAGCGGGTGGACAGGGGATAATGAGCAGTTCTTC. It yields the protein CSGWTGDNEQFF.

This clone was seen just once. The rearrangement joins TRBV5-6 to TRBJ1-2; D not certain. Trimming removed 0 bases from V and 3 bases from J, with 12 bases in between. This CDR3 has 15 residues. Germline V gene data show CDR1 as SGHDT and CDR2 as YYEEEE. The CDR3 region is CASSLGSLLDYGYTF. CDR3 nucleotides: TGTGCCAGCAGCTTGGGATCGCTGCTAGACTATGGCTACACCTTC.

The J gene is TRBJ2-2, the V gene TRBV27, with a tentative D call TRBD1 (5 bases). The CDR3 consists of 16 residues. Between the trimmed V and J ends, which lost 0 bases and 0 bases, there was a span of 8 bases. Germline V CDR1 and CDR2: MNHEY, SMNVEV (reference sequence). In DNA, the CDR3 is TGTGCCAGCAGTTTATCTTGGGGCCCGAACACCGGGGAGCTGTTTTTT. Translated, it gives CASSLSWGPNTGELFF.

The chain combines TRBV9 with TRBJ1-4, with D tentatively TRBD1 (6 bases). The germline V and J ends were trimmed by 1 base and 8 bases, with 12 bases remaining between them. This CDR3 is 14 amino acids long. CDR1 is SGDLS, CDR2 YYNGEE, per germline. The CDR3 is CASSVRGGGEKLFF. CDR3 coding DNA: TGTGCCAGCAGCGTACGAGGGGGTGGGGAAAAACTGTTTTTT.

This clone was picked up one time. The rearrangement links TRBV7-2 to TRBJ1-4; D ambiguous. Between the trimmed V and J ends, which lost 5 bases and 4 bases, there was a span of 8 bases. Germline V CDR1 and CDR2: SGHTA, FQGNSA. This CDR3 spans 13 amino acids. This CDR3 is CASSPLYNEKLFF. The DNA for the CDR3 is TGTGCCAGCAGCCCCTTGTATAATGAAAAACTGTTTTTT.

The CDR3: CAWSLGGDYGYTF. The CDR3 DNA sequence: TGTGCCTGGAGCTTAGGGGGCGACTATGGCTACACCTTC. The genes are TRBV30 and TRBJ1-2; 7 bases align to TRBD1. Germline V CDR1 and CDR2: GTSNPN, SVGIG (reference sequence). The length of the CDR3 is 13 residues. The V and J ends lost 3 bases and 3 bases, in that order; junction bases with no gene match: 4.

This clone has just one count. CDR3 nucleotide sequence: TGTGCCAGCAGCTTATCGAAGACTAGTCTCTACGAGCAGTACTTC. Its translation is CASSLSKTSLYEQYF. The genes are TRBV7-9 and TRBJ2-7, with a possible D match to TRBD2 (6 bases). V was cut by 2 bases and J by 3 bases, with 14 bases left in between. Germline V gene lookup returns CDR1 SEHNR and CDR2 FQNEAQ (reference sequence). The CDR3 has 15 amino acids.

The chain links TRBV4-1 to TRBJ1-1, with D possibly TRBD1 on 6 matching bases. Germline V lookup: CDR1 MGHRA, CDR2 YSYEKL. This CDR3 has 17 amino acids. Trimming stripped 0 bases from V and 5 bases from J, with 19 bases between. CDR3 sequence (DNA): TGCGCCAGCAGCCAAGATCCAGATGTGGGGGCTTGGACTGAAGCTTTCTTT. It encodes CASSQDPDVGAWTEAFF.

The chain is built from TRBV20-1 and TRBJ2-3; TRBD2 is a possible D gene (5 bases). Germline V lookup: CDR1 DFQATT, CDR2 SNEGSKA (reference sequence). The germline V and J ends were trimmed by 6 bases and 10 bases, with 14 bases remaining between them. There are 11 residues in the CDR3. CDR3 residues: CSADEGRAQYF. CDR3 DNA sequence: TGCAGTGCGGACGAGGGTCGTGCGCAGTATTTT.

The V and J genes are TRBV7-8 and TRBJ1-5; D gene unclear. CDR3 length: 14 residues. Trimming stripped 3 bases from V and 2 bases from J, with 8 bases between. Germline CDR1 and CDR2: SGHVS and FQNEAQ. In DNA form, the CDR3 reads TGTGCCAGCAGCTTCCGGCAGGGCAATCAGCCCCAGCATTTT. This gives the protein CASSFRQGNQPQHF. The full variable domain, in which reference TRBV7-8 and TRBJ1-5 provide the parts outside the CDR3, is GAGVSQSPRYKVAKRGQDVALRCDPISGHVSLFWYQQALGQGPEFLTYFQNEAQLDKSGLPSDRFFAERPEGSVSTLKIQRTQQEDSAVYLCASSFRQGNQPQHFGDGTRLSIL.

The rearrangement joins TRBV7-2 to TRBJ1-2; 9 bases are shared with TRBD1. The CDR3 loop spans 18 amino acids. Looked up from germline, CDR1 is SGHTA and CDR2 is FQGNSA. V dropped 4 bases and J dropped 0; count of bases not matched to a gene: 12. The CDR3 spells CASSSPTNRGHPNYGYTF. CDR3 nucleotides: TGTGCCAGCAGCTCCCCAACCAACAGGGGGCACCCTAACTATGGCTACACCTTC.

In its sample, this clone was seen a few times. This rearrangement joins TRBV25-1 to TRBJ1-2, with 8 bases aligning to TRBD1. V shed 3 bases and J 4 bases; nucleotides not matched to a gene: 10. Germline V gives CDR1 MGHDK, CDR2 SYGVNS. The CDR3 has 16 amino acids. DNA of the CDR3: TGTGCCAGCAGTGAGGACAGGGCCCCTTACAGCTATGGCTACACCTTC. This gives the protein CASSEDRAPYSYGYTF.

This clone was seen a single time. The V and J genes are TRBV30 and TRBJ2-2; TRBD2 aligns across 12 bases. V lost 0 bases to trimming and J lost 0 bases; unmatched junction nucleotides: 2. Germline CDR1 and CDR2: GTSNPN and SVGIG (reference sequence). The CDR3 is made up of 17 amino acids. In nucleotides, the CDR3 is TGTGCCTGGAGTGTAGGACTAGCGGGATCGAACACCGGGGAGCTGTTTTTT. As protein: CAWSVGLAGSNTGELFF.

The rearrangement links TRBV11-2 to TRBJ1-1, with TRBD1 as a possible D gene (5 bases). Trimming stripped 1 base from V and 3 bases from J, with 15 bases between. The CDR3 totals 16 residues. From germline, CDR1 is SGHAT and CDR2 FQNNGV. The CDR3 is CASSLVVTAGDTEAFF. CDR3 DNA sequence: TGTGCCAGCAGCTTAGTGGTGACAGCGGGAGACACTGAAGCTTTCTTT.

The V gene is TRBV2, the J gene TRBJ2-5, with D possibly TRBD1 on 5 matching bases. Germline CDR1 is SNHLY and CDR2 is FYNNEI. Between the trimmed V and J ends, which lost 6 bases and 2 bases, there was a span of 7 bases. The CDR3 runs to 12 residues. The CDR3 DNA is TGTGCCAGCAGCGACAGTCAAGAGACCCAGTACTTC. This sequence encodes CASSDSQETQYF.

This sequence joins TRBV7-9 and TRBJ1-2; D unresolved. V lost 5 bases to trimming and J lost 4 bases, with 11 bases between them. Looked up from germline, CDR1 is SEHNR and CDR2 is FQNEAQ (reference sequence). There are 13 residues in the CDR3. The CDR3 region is CASSPGLLYGYTF. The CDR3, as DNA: TGTGCCAGCAGCCCAGGACTTCTCTATGGCTACACCTTC.

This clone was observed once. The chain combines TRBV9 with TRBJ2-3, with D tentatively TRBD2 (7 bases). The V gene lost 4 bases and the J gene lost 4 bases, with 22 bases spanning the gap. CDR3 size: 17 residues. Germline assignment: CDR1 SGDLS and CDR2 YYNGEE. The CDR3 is CASSPTEGGGGADTQYF. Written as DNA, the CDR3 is TGTGCCAGCAGCCCCACCGAGGGGGGGGGAGGAGCAGATACGCAGTATTTT.

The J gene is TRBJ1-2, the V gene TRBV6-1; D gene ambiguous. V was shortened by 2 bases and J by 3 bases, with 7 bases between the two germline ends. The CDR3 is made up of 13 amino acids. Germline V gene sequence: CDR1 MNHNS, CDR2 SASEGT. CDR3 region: CASSELGDYGYTF. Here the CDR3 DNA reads TGTGCCAGCAGTGAATTAGGAGACTATGGCTACACCTTC.